The 22 T cell receptor beta chains given below trace back to one sample, sequenced in a study of blood T cells in healthy people across ages. Alongside a J-beta primer mix, a sample-barcoded 5' primer served in a second PCR lasting 7 to 11 cycles. Using its own MiXCR run on the 5' RACE reads, TCRdb lists one record per CDR3 protein. Counted here are 1.5 million to 1.8 million distinct CDR3 sequences, around 40% occurring once; the ten biggest clones make up more than 4%. Sequenced sample: blood. These receptors originate from a young woman in good health.

This clonotype occurred a few times. The chain uses TRBV29-1 and TRBJ1-1, with D uncertain. Trimming stripped 6 bases from V and 2 bases from J, with 16 bases between. Germline V CDR1 and CDR2: SQVTM, ANQGSEA. The CDR3 has 14 residues. CDR3 coding DNA: TGCAGCGTGACCGGGCCCTTGGGAAACACTGAAGCTTTCTTT. It encodes CSVTGPLGNTEAFF.

This clonotype was found a few times. The chain uses TRBV7-9 and TRBJ2-5; maybe TRBD1 (5 bases). The CDR3 spans 13 residues. Germline lookup yields CDR1 SEHNR and CDR2 FQNEAQ (reference sequence). Trimming took off 8 bases at V and 5 bases at J, with 15 bases between the two ends. CDR3 in amino acids: CASGVTEYETQYF. In DNA, the CDR3 is TGTGCCAGCGGAGTGACAGAGTATGAGACCCAGTACTTC.

J is TRBJ2-1 and V is TRBV12-3 or TRBV12-4, with 10 nucleotides matching TRBD2. J lost 3 bases, V lost 5 bases, and 7 bases had no gene match. The CDR3 is made up of 16 amino acids. CDR3 sequence reads: CASSGPAGGNYNEQFF. CDR3 DNA sequence: TGTGCCAGCAGTGGCCCAGCGGGGGGGAACTACAATGAGCAGTTCTTC.

This clonotype occurred a few times. The chain combines TRBV27 with TRBJ2-7; TRBD1 or TRBD2 may be the D gene (5 bases each). This CDR3 comprises 13 residues. V was shortened by 4 bases and J by 4 bases, with 11 bases between the two germline ends. CDR1 is MNHEY and CDR2 is SMNVEV in the germline V gene (reference sequence). CDR3 bases: TGTGCCAGCAGTTCAGGGAGTGGTTACGAGCAGTACTTC. Amino acid sequence: CASSSGSGYEQYF.

V usage is TRBV6-4 and J usage is TRBJ2-3; D possibly corresponds to TRBD1 (6 bases). Germline V gene sequence: CDR1 MRHNA, CDR2 SNTAGT. The CDR3 has 14 residues. V lost 10 bases to trimming and J lost 1 base, with 15 bases between them. CDR3 loop: CANKRAGGTDTQYF. DNA for the CDR3: TGTGCCAATAAACGGGCAGGGGGCACAGATACGCAGTATTTT.

This clonotype has more than one count but fewer than ten. V and J are TRBV7-2 and TRBJ2-7, with D hard to call. Deletions cut 1 base from V and 7 bases from J, with 11 bases between. This CDR3 is 13 amino acids long. The germline V gene has CDR1 SGHTA and CDR2 FQGNSA. For the CDR3, the DNA is TGTGCCAGCAGCTTAGTAACCCAAGCGGAGCAGTACTTC. This encodes CASSLVTQAEQYF.

Note on this clonotype: One junction end does not reproduce the germline sequence, and a read error may be involved. The V call is TRBV27, the J call TRBJ1-5; no reliable D call. Germline V lookup: CDR1 MNHEY, CDR2 SMNVEV (reference sequence). This CDR3 region has 14 residues. CDR3 sequence reads: CVSSYGSSNQPQHF. Written as DNA, the CDR3 is TGTGTCAGCAGTTACGGGTCGAGCAATCAGCCCCAGCATTTT.

The V gene is TRBV20-1, the J gene TRBJ1-1; 8 bases match TRBD1. The V gene's germline CDR1 is DFQATT and CDR2 SNEGSKA (reference sequence). This CDR3 is 15 amino acids long. With V trimmed by 3 bases and J by 6 bases, 12 bases remained unmatched. CDR3 coding DNA: TGCAGTGCTAGTATGGACAGGGTATTCGTATCTGAAGCTTTCTTT. This codes for CSASMDRVFVSEAFF.

The count of this clonotype is one. This clone may be a read error of a much larger clone one base away. This sequence joins TRBV27 and TRBJ2-3, with 12 bases aligning to TRBD2. Germline V gene data show CDR1 as MNHEY and CDR2 as SMNVEV (reference sequence). There are 16 residues in the CDR3. CDR3 region: CAGSLLAGGRTDTQYF. The CDR3 DNA is TGTGCCGGCAGTTTACTAGCGGGGGGACGTACAGATACGCAGTATTTT.

This chain uses TRBV20-1 with TRBJ1-1, with D unresolved. The germline CDR1 and CDR2 sequences are DFQATT and SNEGSKA (reference sequence). This CDR3 contains 12 residues. V was trimmed by 7 bases and J by 6 bases, leaving 15 bases between them. CDR3 sequence (DNA): TGCAGTGTTTCCAGGAGACTCCCTGAAGCTTTCTTT. It specifies CSVSRRLPEAFF.

Of note for this clonotype: One junction end disagrees with the germline gene, perhaps due to a read error. The gene calls are TRBV6-2 or TRBV6-3 and TRBJ1-1, with D possibly TRBD1 on 5 matching bases. The germline CDR1 and CDR2 sequences are MNHEY and SVGEGT. The CDR3 loop spans 15 amino acids. The CDR3 DNA is TGTGCCAGTAGTCAAACAGGACCGATGAACACTGAAGCTTTTTTT. Protein product: CASSQTGPMNTEAFF.

This clonotype showed up just a few times. This chain connects TRBV27 to TRBJ2-1, with 11 positions matching TRBD2. The CDR3 is made up of 15 amino acids. Germline trimming cut 6 bases from V and 10 bases from J; bases unmatched to any gene: 11. CDR1 and CDR2 (germline): MNHEY, SMNVEV (reference sequence). The CDR3 bases are TGTGCCAGCAGCCTGAAAACTAGCGGGAGAGACGAGCAGTTCTTC. Protein sequence: CASSLKTSGRDEQFF.

This chain joins TRBV5-4 and TRBJ1-2; TRBD1 might be the D (6 bases). The CDR3 loop spans 14 amino acids. From germline, CDR1 is SGHNT and CDR2 YYREEE (reference sequence). The ends were cut back, 1 base at V and 5 bases at J, with 12 bases in the middle. CDR3 bases: TGTGCCAGCAGCTTGCCGGGGGCAGGTTATGGCTACACCTTC. This gives the protein CASSLPGAGYGYTF.

This clonotype has more than one count but fewer than ten. The J gene is TRBJ2-1, the V gene TRBV7-3; possible D gene TRBD2, 6 bases. V dropped 5 bases and J dropped 5 bases, with 13 bases sitting between them. Germline assignment: CDR1 SGHTA and CDR2 FQGTGA. This CDR3 comprises 14 residues. The CDR3 nucleotides read TGTGCCAGCAGCAGAAGCGGGCCCAACAATGAGCAGTTCTTC. This sequence encodes CASSRSGPNNEQFF.

The chain combines TRBV7-9 with TRBJ1-1; D remains unclear. CDR3 size: 13 residues. V was cut by 5 bases and J by 7 bases, with 14 bases left in between. Germline loops: CDR1 SEHNR, CDR2 FQNEAQ (reference sequence). This CDR3 reads CASSPRGRDEAFF. For the CDR3, the DNA is TGTGCCAGCAGCCCGAGAGGGCGCGATGAAGCTTTCTTT.

The chain couples TRBV7-8 to TRBJ2-7, with D possibly matching TRBD2 (7 bases). The J call may be in error: the DNA end matches TRBJ2-4 better. This CDR3 has 15 amino acids. The germline V gene encodes CDR1 SGHVS and CDR2 FQNEAQ. The CDR3 reads CASSLVGGRGDIQYF. CDR3 in DNA: TGTGCCAGCAGCTTAGTAGGGGGGAGGGGAGACATTCAGTACTTC.

The rearrangement uses TRBV25-1 and TRBJ2-1; 9 nucleotides match TRBD2. Losses at the gene ends were 5 bases for V and 9 bases for J; bases not matched to a gene: 20. CDR1 and CDR2 from the germline V gene are MGHDK and SYGVNS. This CDR3 comprises 18 residues. CDR3 coding DNA: TGTGCCAGCAGTAAACTCTTGGGAGCGGGGGGCGGGAGAGGTGAGCAGTTCTTC. As protein: CASSKLLGAGGGRGEQFF.

This clonotype was seen ten or more times. The V call is TRBV4-3, the J call TRBJ2-4, with TRBD1 identical over 9 bases. CDR3 length: 13 amino acids. With 4 bases clipped from V and 8 bases from J, the junction kept 3 bases outside the gene matches. Looked up from germline, CDR1 is LGHNA and CDR2 is YSLEER. CDR3 in amino acids: CASSRTGADIQYF. CDR3 nucleotides: TGCGCCAGCAGCCGGACAGGGGCGGACATTCAGTACTTC.

This clonotype was recorded a few times. J is TRBJ2-5 and V is TRBV29-1, with TRBD2 matching over 9 bases. This CDR3 comprises 14 residues. J lost 11 bases, V lost 3 bases, and 13 bases had no gene match. The germline V gene has CDR1 SQVTM and CDR2 ANQGSEA. CDR3 coding DNA: TGCAGCGTTGAGGGTAGCGGGGGATACAATGAGCAGTACTTC. This encodes CSVEGSGGYNEQYF.

This rearrangement joins TRBV4-3 to TRBJ2-7; TRBD1 aligns across 7 bases. CDR3 length: 14 amino acids. V was pared by 2 bases and J by 4 bases, with 5 bases of the junction left unmatched. Germline CDR1 LGHNA, CDR2 YSLEER. The CDR3 bases are TGCGCCAGCAGCCAAATGGCAGGGGGTTACGAGCAGTACTTC. Translation: CASSQMAGGYEQYF.

The rearrangement joins TRBV12-3 or TRBV12-4 to TRBJ1-5, with D uncertain. This CDR3 contains 14 residues. V lost 5 bases, J lost 2 bases, and 10 bases lay in between. The CDR3 sequence: CASSNLRGNQPQHF. For the CDR3, the DNA is TGTGCCAGCAGTAACCTTAGGGGCAATCAGCCCCAGCATTTT.

This clonotype was counted many times. The chain is built from TRBV29-1 and TRBJ2-5; D might be TRBD1 or TRBD2, each matching 5 bases. Per the germline V gene, CDR1 is SQVTM and CDR2 is ANQGSEA. Deletions cut 6 bases from V and 5 bases from J, with 19 bases between. The CDR3 has 14 amino acids. CDR3 loop: CSVIDGAAHETQYF. As DNA, the CDR3 is TGCAGCGTCATCGACGGGGCTGCCCACGAGACCCAGTACTTC.